Each of the 26 T cell receptor beta chains below was sequenced from the same sample in a study of OX40 agonist ivuxolimab in advanced cancers. The library came from the immunoSEQ multiplex PCR assay. TCRdb obtained this table from immuneACCESS and retained in-frame rearrangements with V and J assigned. These tables miss some clones; where compared with another copy, unresolved V genes account for less than half of the shortfall, and the remainder is unexplained. For this sample there are 100,000 to 120,000 clones; more than 70% appear just once. Of the sample, about 0.3% is held by the ten largest clones. This specimen was CD4+ or CD8+ T cells sorted from blood, taken in a trial of the OX40 agonist ivuxolimab. These receptors were taken from an adult with an advanced solid tumor such as melanoma, head and neck, liver or kidney cancer.

This CDR3 reads CASSQDNRPTGNTIYF. The DNA of the CDR3 is TGCGCCAGCAGCCAAGATAACCGTCCGACGGGAAACACCATATATTTT. V is TRBV4-1 and J is TRBJ1-3; D is uncertain. CDR3 length: 16 amino acids. CDR1 is MGHRA, CDR2 YSYEKL, per germline. The V end was cut by 0 bases, the J end by 4 bases, with 13 bases between.

The rearrangement joins TRBV11-2 to TRBJ1-4, with D tentatively TRBD1 (5 bases). The V and J ends lost 3 bases and 8 bases respectively, with 13 bases between them. The V gene's germline CDR1 is SGHAT and CDR2 FQNNGV. This CDR3 comprises 14 residues. CDR3 loop: CASSLPGDGEKLFF. The CDR3, as DNA: TGTGCCAGCAGCTTGCCGGGGGATGGGGAAAAACTGTTTTTT.

This clone appeared a single time. The V call is TRBV7-6, the J call TRBJ2-2; weak D call: TRBD2 (6 bases). V gave up 5 bases and J gave up 6 bases, with 16 bases separating them. CDR1 and CDR2 from the germline V gene are SGHVS and FNYEAQ. The CDR3 extends over 15 amino acids. DNA of the CDR3: TGTGCCAGCAGCAATGCCCTCGGAGGGGCCGGGGAGCTGTTTTTT. Encoded protein: CASSNALGGAGELFF. Looking up the rest from reference TRBV7-6 and TRBJ2-2 gives the full variable domain: GAGVSQSPRYKVTKRGQDVALRCDPISGHVSLYWYRQALGQGPEFLTYFNYEAQQDKSGLPNDRFSAERPEGSISTLTIQRTEQRDSAMYRCASSNALGGAGELFFGEGSRLTVL.

The chain uses TRBV9 and TRBJ2-3; D remains unclear. CDR3 length: 15 amino acids. Germline CDR1 reads SGDLS; CDR2 reads YYNGEE. V lost 3 bases and J 0 bases, leaving 11 bases between the germline ends. This chain's CDR3 is CASSATPRSTDTQYF. Here the CDR3 DNA reads TGTGCCAGCAGCGCTACCCCGAGGAGCACAGATACGCAGTATTTT.

V gene TRBV19 combines with J gene TRBJ2-5; no reliable D call. The V and J ends lost 3 bases and 3 bases respectively, with 5 bases between them. CDR1 and CDR2 from the germline V gene are LNHDA and SQIVND (reference sequence). CDR3 size: 12 residues. The CDR3 nucleotides are TGTGCCAGTAGTATCAACGAAGAGACCCAGTACTTC. Amino acids: CASSINEETQYF.

This sequence joins TRBV4-2 and TRBJ1-4, with a tentative D call TRBD1 (6 bases). Trimming cost V 1 base and J 0 bases, with 6 bases left between them. This CDR3 has 15 amino acids. CDR1 LGHNA and CDR2 YNFKEQ come from the germline V gene. In nucleotides, the CDR3 is TGTGCCAGCAGCCAAGCAGGGGCAACTAATGAAAAACTGTTTTTT. Its protein product is CASSQAGATNEKLFF.

The chain joins TRBV9 to TRBJ1-3; D uncertain. Germline lookup yields CDR1 SGDLS and CDR2 YYNGEE. The CDR3 covers 13 residues. The germline V and J ends were trimmed by 0 bases and 8 bases, with 9 bases remaining between them. DNA for the CDR3: TGTGCCAGCAGCGTAGGGCCAGAGGACACCATATATTTT. The encoded protein is CASSVGPEDTIYF. The variable domain in full, completed from reference TRBV9 and TRBJ1-3, reads DSGVTQTPKHLITATGQRVTLRCSPRSGDLSVYWYQQSLDQGLQFLIQYYNGEERAKGNILERFSAQQFPDLHSELNLSSLELGDSALYFCASSVGPEDTIYFGEGSWLTVV.

The chain links TRBV2 to TRBJ1-2; maybe TRBD1 (6 bases). CDR3 size: 13 residues. V shed 10 bases and J shed 7 bases, with 19 bases lying between them. The germline CDR1 and CDR2 sequences are SNHLY and FYNNEI. The CDR3 loop reads CANKGMGAVGYTF. The CDR3 region has the DNA TGTGCCAACAAGGGTATGGGGGCGGTTGGCTACACCTTC.

The chain is built from TRBV18 and TRBJ1-4; possibly TRBD1 for D (5 bases). V dropped 3 bases and J dropped 0 bases, with 11 bases sitting between them. This CDR3 region has 16 residues. Per the germline V gene, CDR1 is KGHSH and CDR2 is LQKENI. The CDR3 nucleotides read TGTGCCAGCTCACCCACAGGACCTTCAACTAATGAAAAACTGTTTTTT. Protein: CASSPTGPSTNEKLFF. The whole variable domain, filled in from reference TRBV18 and TRBJ1-4, reads NAGVMQNPRHLVRRRGQEARLRCSPMKGHSHVYWYRQLPEEGLKFMVYLQKENIIDESGMPKERFSAEFPKEGPSILRIQQVVRGDSAAYFCASSPTGPSTNEKLFFGSGTQLSVL.

The chain is built from TRBV25-1 and TRBJ2-2; D is possibly TRBD1 (5 bases). Germline V CDR1 and CDR2: MGHDK, SYGVNS. This CDR3 comprises 15 residues. V lost 2 bases and J 6 bases, leaving 13 bases between the germline ends. In nucleotides, the CDR3 is TGTGCCAGCAGTGAACTTTCAGGGTATCCCGGGGAGCTGTTTTTT. Amino acid sequence: CASSELSGYPGELFF.

V gene TRBV5-4 combines with J gene TRBJ1-4; TRBD1 matches at 10 bases. Germline V lookup: CDR1 SGHNT, CDR2 YYREEE (reference sequence). This CDR3 spans 16 amino acids. Germline trimming cut 4 bases from V and 1 base from J; bases unmatched to any gene: 4. The CDR3 is CASSQGQGRTNEKLFF. In nucleotides, the CDR3 is TGTGCCAGCAGCCAGGGACAGGGGAGAACTAATGAAAAACTGTTTTTT. Complete variable domain (other parts from reference TRBV5-4 and TRBJ1-4): ETGVTQSPTHLIKTRGQQVTLRCSSQSGHNTVSWYQQALGQGPQFIFQYYREEENGRGNFPPRFSGLQFPNYSSELNVNALELDDSALYLCASSQGQGRTNEKLFFGSGTQLSVL.

The CDR3 protein is CASSLAPGGNYGYTF. The CDR3 DNA reads TGTGCCAGCAGCTTGGCTCCAGGGGGGAACTATGGCTACACCTTC. This sequence joins TRBV5-4 and TRBJ1-2, with 7 bases matching TRBD1. Trimming took 0 bases from V and 2 from J; bases not matched to a gene: 4. This CDR3 has 15 residues. CDR1 and CDR2 from the germline V gene are SGHNT and YYREEE (reference sequence).

This clone was detected once. The chain carries TRBV6-1 and TRBJ1-1, with no clear D. V was pared by 7 bases and J by 3 bases, with 12 bases between. The germline CDR1 and CDR2 sequences are MNHNS and SASEGT. This CDR3 is 13 amino acids long. CDR3 region: CASTLGGHTEAFF. DNA for the CDR3: TGTGCCAGCACCTTAGGAGGGCACACTGAAGCTTTCTTT.

This clone was seen more than once but under ten times. The gene calls are TRBV15 and TRBJ1-2; tentative D call: TRBD1 (5 bases). This CDR3 spans 13 amino acids. Germline CDR1 is LNHNV and CDR2 is YYDKDF (reference sequence). The germline V and J ends were trimmed by 6 bases and 8 bases, with 16 bases remaining between them. CDR3 region: CATSPFQGGGYTF. The CDR3 nucleotides are TGTGCCACCAGTCCTTTCCAGGGAGGCGGCTACACCTTC.

The chain employs TRBV5-6 and TRBJ2-5; maybe TRBD1 (6 bases). Trimming removed 4 bases at V and 5 bases at J, with 15 bases between. The germline CDR1 and CDR2 sequences are SGHDT and YYEEEE. The CDR3 sequence is 14 residues long. CDR3 in DNA: TGTGCCAGCAGCACGGGACATCAGGACGAGACCCAGTACTTC. Its translation is CASSTGHQDETQYF.

This rearrangement joins TRBV6-1 to TRBJ2-2; D is tentatively TRBD1 or TRBD2 (6 bases each). V lost 7 bases and J lost 7, with 19 bases in between. The germline V gene encodes CDR1 MNHNS and CDR2 SASEGT. The CDR3 has 15 residues. CDR3 coding DNA: TGTGCCAGCAAGGAACTAGGGGGAGGTGGCGGGGAGCTGTTTTTT. As protein: CASKELGGGGGELFF.

The chain joins TRBV18 to TRBJ1-1; 7 positions agree with TRBD1. CDR1 and CDR2 (germline): KGHSH, LQKENI. This CDR3 has 13 residues. Trimming cost V 9 bases and J 4 bases; bases outside gene matches: 8. The CDR3 DNA sequence: TGTGCCAGTTTCAACAGGGGAGGCACTGAAGCTTTCTTT. Its protein product is CASFNRGGTEAFF.

The J gene is TRBJ1-1, the V gene TRBV6-6; perhaps TRBD1 as D (6 bases). Germline CDR1 MNHNY, CDR2 SVGAGI (reference sequence). Trimming took 7 bases from V and 6 from J, leaving 15 bases between them. This CDR3 has 13 residues. In DNA, the CDR3 is TGTGCCAGCACTCGAAAGGGGGACTCTGAAGCTTTCTTT. Translation gives CASTRKGDSEAFF.

This clone was recorded once. The chain is built from TRBV5-8 and TRBJ2-2, with TRBD1 matching 8 bases. The V segment lost 3 bases and the J segment 7 bases; nucleotides outside the gene matches: 20. Germline loops: CDR1 SGHTS, CDR2 YDEGEE. CDR3 size: 19 residues. In DNA form, the CDR3 reads TGTGCCAGCAGCTCTGGGTGGGGGACAGGCCAGGCCCGGAGCGGGGAGCTGTTTTTT. Encoded protein: CASSSGWGTGQARSGELFF.

V usage is TRBV9 and J usage is TRBJ2-2, with D perhaps TRBD2 (7 bases). The CDR3 is 17 amino acids. V was shortened by 7 bases and J by 0 bases, with 19 bases between the two germline ends. CDR1 and CDR2 (germline): SGDLS, YYNGEE. The CDR3 DNA reads TGTGCCAGCGACCCCCATGGGGGGGGCGCGAACACCGGGGAGCTGTTTTTT. This gives the protein CASDPHGGGANTGELFF.

This clone was seen a handful of times. V gene TRBV4-3 combines with J gene TRBJ2-1, with 8 bases aligning to TRBD1. Germline assignment: CDR1 LGHNA and CDR2 YSLEER. The CDR3 is 16 residues long. The J segment lost 9 bases and the V segment lost 0 bases, leaving 10 bases of the junction unmatched. The CDR3: CASSQERTGGIGEQFF. CDR3 nucleotide sequence: TGCGCCAGCAGCCAAGAGAGAACAGGGGGGATTGGTGAGCAGTTCTTC.

The chain employs TRBV6-1 and TRBJ2-7, with 15 bases that match TRBD2. CDR3 length: 13 amino acids. V trimming: 9 bases; J trimming: 7 bases; junction bases outside the gene matches: 4. CDR1 and CDR2 from the germline V gene are MNHNS and SASEGT. CDR3 sequence reads: CASPGLAGGEQYF. The CDR3 nucleotides read TGTGCCAGTCCGGGACTAGCGGGGGGAGAGCAGTACTTC.

This chain connects TRBV10-3 to TRBJ1-5; D is undetermined. Trimming cost V 4 bases and J 4 bases, with 17 bases left between them. The CDR3 totals 16 residues. The germline CDR1 and CDR2 sequences are ENHRY and SYGVKD. CDR3 coding DNA: TGTGCCATCAGTGGCAAGGCAGCCATTAATAATCAGCCCCAGCATTTT. It encodes CAISGKAAINNQPQHF.

This rearrangement joins TRBV4-2 to TRBJ2-6; no clear D gene. Per germline, CDR1 LGHNA and CDR2 YNFKEQ. V lost 2 bases and J lost 2, with 7 bases in between. The CDR3 is made up of 15 amino acids. In DNA, the CDR3 is TGTGCCAGCAGCCAACAGGCCGCTGGGGCCAACGTCCTGACTTTC. It codes for CASSQQAAGANVLTF.

V and J are TRBV27 and TRBJ2-1; D call uncertain. V was trimmed by 0 bases and J by 4 bases, leaving 7 bases between them. In germline, CDR1 is MNHEY, CDR2 SMNVEV (reference sequence). This CDR3 is built from 14 residues. The DNA of the CDR3 is TGTGCCAGCAGTTTATCTGGGTTATACAATGAGCAGTTCTTC. Its protein product is CASSLSGLYNEQFF.

The CDR3 DNA sequence: TGTGCCAGCAGCCTAATGGGGTCGCGCGAGCAGTACTTC. Protein sequence: CASSLMGSREQYF. The V call is TRBV27, the J call TRBJ2-7; D not certain. In germline, CDR1 is MNHEY, CDR2 SMNVEV (reference sequence). V was clipped by 6 bases and J by 6 bases, with 15 bases between them. The CDR3 length is 13 residues.